The following is a TCR beta chain sequence with its context. The source of the sample is a study of beta chain features in type 1 diabetes. As every portion of the isolated RNA was reverse transcribed, the sequencing read expressed TCRB transcripts. Sequencing was performed with immunoSEQ multiplex PCR; in TCRdb, only in-frame clones are kept and a portion is missing. This sample has hundreds of thousands of clones; about 14% occur once, and the top ten carry about 0.087%. The ends lost 6 bases at V and 8 bases at J; junction bases unmatched: 11. The CDR3 has 16 residues. Germline values: CDR1 MDHEN, CDR2 SYDVKM.

This TCR was sampled from a man aged 18 to 35 in good health. The genes are TRBV28 and TRBJ1-6; 9 bases are shared with TRBD1. Source material: naive CD4+ T cells from blood. The CDR3 region is CASSPGGQGNHSPLHF. The CDR3 DNA reads as TGTGCCAGCAGCCCAGGGGGACAGGGCAACCATTCACCCCTCCACTTT.